The source of this T cell receptor beta chain is a study of shared clonotypes between healthy human individuals. Study-wide points: When compared with the clonotypes that were shared by all four sorted-subset donors, the non-shared clonotypes turned out to have lower generation probabilities.

As to this clone: Its specificity is unknown.

Naive CD4+ cells were CD45RA-selected; the remaining cells were memory. From germline, CDR1 is SGHTA and CDR2 FQGNSA. With 6 bases clipped from V and 6 bases from J, the junction kept 4 bases outside the gene matches. This CDR3 spans 13 amino acids. Methods used by the authors: Sequence data from immunoSEQ were junction-only and lacked quality scores; consequently, filtering differed. The protocol was immunoSEQ multiplex PCR, while the TCRdb copy is restricted to in-frame clones and leaves out a portion. D and trimming were read from the DNA, whereas the V and J calls and clone size are those reported in that table. The table includes fewer than 1.6 million clones, approximately 98.5% detected once.

The material sequenced was naive CD4+ T cells sorted from blood. Subset specified: CD45RA+ positively selected. The source is a man aged 25-40 years in good health. The rearrangement joins TRBV7-2 to TRBJ2-1; TRBD1 aligns across 8 bases. CDR3 sequence: CASRQTGGNEQFF. The CDR3 DNA reads as TGTGCCAGCAGACAAACAGGGGGCAATGAGCAGTTCTTC.